These T cell receptor beta chains were read from a single sample in a study of T cell clonotyping in hematopoietic cell transplantation. Assay used: immunoSEQ multiplex PCR; TCRdb lists only in-frame clones, some missing. The repertoire consists of around 37,000 clones, with around 96% occurring once and the leading ten covering 0.75% to 1%. The sequencing input was peripheral blood mononuclear cells. These receptors all come from a man aged 25-45 years in good health. Some clones in this sample may be carry-over from other donors' samples. The CDR3 runs from the conserved cysteine through the conserved F or W. D genes are given only for firm matches.

D: .
V: TRBV27
J: TRBJ1-1
CDR3: CASSFLSWEPAFF
DNA: TGTGCCAGCAGTTTTCTCAGTTGGGAACCAGCTTTCTTT

D: .
V: TRBV29-1
J: TRBJ2-7
CDR3: CSVEGGKPNAYEQYF
DNA: TGCAGCGTTGAAGGAGGGAAGCCAAACGCCTACGAGCAGTACTTC

D: .
V: TRBV4-1
J: TRBJ2-1
CDR3: CASSQERGKSSYNEQFF
DNA: TGCGCCAGCAGCCAAGAACGCGGGAAGAGTTCGTACAATGAGCAGTTCTTC

D: .
V: TRBV10-3
J: TRBJ1-1
CDR3: CAIQQGADTEAFF
DNA: TGTGCCATCCAACAGGGTGCGGACACTGAAGCTTTCTTT

D: .
V: TRBV12-5
J: TRBJ2-7
CDR3: CASGLVLFGVAEQYF
DNA: TGTGCTAGTGGTTTGGTCTTGTTTGGGGTCGCCGAGCAGTACTTC

D: .
V: TRBV7-6
J: TRBJ2-3
CDR3: CASSLAGSTDTQYF
DNA: TGTGCCAGCAGCTTAGCGGGCAGCACAGATACGCAGTATTTT

D: .
V: TRBV6-5
J: TRBJ1-5
CDR3: CASSSQGRNQPQHF
DNA: TGTGCCAGCAGTTCCCAGGGGCGCAATCAGCCCCAGCATTTT

D: .
V: TRBV5-1
J: TRBJ1-2
CDR3: CASSLDRAGSVYGYTF
DNA: TGCGCCAGCAGCTTGGACAGGGCAGGTTCGGTCTATGGCTACACCTTC

D: .
V: TRBV14
J: TRBJ1-2
CDR3: CASSPGEGRAGYTF
DNA: TGTGCCAGCAGCCCAGGGGAGGGCAGGGCGGGCTACACCTTC

D: .
V: TRBV30
J: TRBJ2-7
CDR3: CAWSRDSQYF
DNA: TGTGCCTGGAGTCGGGATTCCCAGTACTTC

D: .
V: TRBV7-8
J: TRBJ1-3
CDR3: CASSLGVGGNTIYF
DNA: TGTGCCAGCAGCTTAGGGGTCGGTGGAAACACCATATATTTT

D: .
V: TRBV29-1
J: TRBJ2-7
CDR3: CSVGRRGLSEQYF
DNA: TGCAGCGTAGGACGGAGAGGTCTAAGCGAGCAGTACTTC

D: .
V: TRBV27
J: TRBJ1-5
CDR3: CASSLFGGNQPQHF
DNA: TGTGCCAGCAGTTTATTCGGCGGGAATCAGCCCCAGCATTTT

D: TRBD1
V: TRBV29-1
J: TRBJ2-7
CDR3: CSVVMRQGSHEQYF
DNA: TGCAGCGTTGTTATGAGACAGGGGTCCCACGAGCAGTACTTC

D: .
V: TRBV5-1
J: TRBJ1-1
CDR3: CASSDITRGGGHENTEAFF
DNA: TGCGCCAGCAGCGACATAACCCGGGGTGGAGGACACGAGAACACTGAAGCTTTCTTT

D: TRBD2
V: TRBV2
J: TRBJ2-7
CDR3: CASTLGGSGRGYEQYF
DNA: TGTGCCAGCACTCTGGGAGGTAGCGGGAGGGGATACGAGCAGTACTTC

D: .
V: TRBV5-1
J: TRBJ2-3
CDR3: CASSLLNSPTDTQYF
DNA: TGCGCCAGCAGCTTGTTAAACAGCCCCACAGATACGCAGTATTTT

D: .
V: TRBV5-1
J: TRBJ2-7
CDR3: CASRSPGSYEQYF
DNA: TGCGCCAGCAGATCCCCAGGGTCCTACGAGCAGTACTTC

D: TRBD1
V: TRBV10-3
J: TRBJ1-1
CDR3: CAIRIDRDRTEAFF
DNA: TGTGCCATCAGAATTGACAGGGACCGCACTGAAGCTTTCTTT

D: TRBD2
V: TRBV7-9
J: TRBJ2-7
CDR3: CASSPTSASRDEQYF
DNA: TGTGCCAGCAGCCCTACTAGCGCCTCGAGAGACGAGCAGTACTTC

D: TRBD1
V: TRBV9
J: TRBJ2-5
CDR3: CASSVGTGGPYQETQYF
DNA: TGTGCCAGCAGCGTAGGGACAGGGGGCCCTTACCAAGAGACCCAGTACTTC

D: .
V: TRBV11-3
J: TRBJ1-2
CDR3: CASSFNPVGYGYTF
DNA: TGTGCCAGCAGCTTTAACCCCGTGGGCTATGGCTACACCTTC

D: .
V: TRBV20-1
J: TRBJ1-1
CDR3: CSASPPYTAFF
DNA: TGCAGTGCTAGCCCCCCTTATACAGCTTTCTTT

D: .
V: TRBV18
J: TRBJ2-3
CDR3: CASSSLYGTDTQYF
DNA: TGTGCCAGCTCATCCCTCTACGGGACAGATACGCAGTATTTT

D: .
V: TRBV4-1
J: TRBJ1-4
CDR3: CASSQGAGENEKLFF
DNA: TGCGCCAGCAGCCAAGGGGCAGGGGAAAATGAAAAACTGTTTTTT

D: TRBD2
V: TRBV9
J: TRBJ2-3
CDR3: CASSVVGRGADTQYF
DNA: TGTGCCAGCAGCGTAGTTGGTCGGGGGGCAGATACGCAGTATTTT

D: .
V: TRBV7-9
J: TRBJ2-1
CDR3: CASSYSGGGGPGNEQFF
DNA: TGTGCCAGCAGCTATTCTGGAGGGGGAGGGCCGGGAAATGAGCAGTTCTTC

D: .
V: TRBV18
J: TRBJ2-7
CDR3: CASSRQSYEQYF
DNA: TGTGCCAGCTCAAGACAGTCCTACGAGCAGTACTTC

D: .
V: TRBV4-1
J: TRBJ1-2
CDR3: CASSQGGVANYGYTF
DNA: TGCGCCAGCAGCCAAGGGGGGGTTGCTAACTATGGCTACACCTTC

D: .
V: TRBV11-2
J: TRBJ2-7
CDR3: CASSLEGNPVYYEQYF
DNA: TGTGCCAGCAGCTTAGAAGGGAACCCGGTCTACTACGAGCAGTACTTC

D: .
V: TRBV5-1
J: TRBJ2-7
CDR3: CASSRGNRDGNEQYF
DNA: TGCGCCAGCAGTAGGGGGAATAGGGACGGTAACGAGCAGTACTTC

D: TRBD2
V: TRBV19
J: TRBJ2-7
CDR3: CASSWGLAGPDSYEQYF
DNA: TGTGCCAGTAGTTGGGGACTAGCGGGTCCCGACTCCTACGAGCAGTACTTC

D: .
V: TRBV7-3
J: TRBJ2-1
CDR3: CASSSRQNNEQFF
DNA: TGTGCCAGCAGCTCGAGACAAAACAATGAGCAGTTCTTC